This TCR beta chain was found in a study of blood T cell repertoires in COVID-19. For the study at large: Both acute and convalescent COVID-19 samples were obtained from the United States, Italy and Spain.

Germline CDR1 LNHDA, CDR2 SQIVND (reference sequence). The length of the CDR3 is 15 residues. V dropped 2 bases and J dropped 8; count of bases not matched to a gene: 7. TCRdb keeps only in-frame clones here, not all; method: immunoSEQ multiplex PCR. The repertoire holds about 120,000 clones, with approximately 90% as singletons. The sequence derives from a man between 65 and 85 years old with active or convalescent COVID-19. The sample comprised peripheral blood. This chain uses TRBV19 with TRBJ2-1; 9 nucleotides align to TRBD1. The CDR3 sequence is CASSITQGAYDEQFF. CDR3 bases: TGTGCCAGTAGTATAACACAGGGGGCATACGATGAGCAGTTCTTC.